This T cell receptor beta chain was observed in a study of blood T cell repertoires in COVID-19. Study-wide context: The origin of the acute and convalescent COVID-19 samples was the United States, Italy and Spain. T cells, B-cell-depleted T cells, or PBMCs supplied cDNA or gDNA.

J was trimmed by 0 bases and V by 10 bases; bases with no gene match: 8. Germline assignment: CDR1 LNHDA and CDR2 SQIVND (reference sequence). The CDR3 consists of 14 residues. Per the original methods: It was from reference gene primer amplification that nucleated cell counts were estimated. Clones were sequenced by immunoSEQ multiplex PCR, and TCRdb holds only the in-frame ones, with some missing. V and J calls and clone size follow that table, whereas D and trimming were derived from the DNA. Of about 120,000 clones in the sample, 81% were seen once. This clonotype was obtained from a woman in her 50s with acute or convalescent COVID-19. Input material: peripheral blood. The V call is TRBV19, the J call TRBJ1-1, with 7 bases fitting TRBD1. The CDR3 DNA sequence: TGTGCCACTCGACAGGGCACATTGAACACTGAAGCTTTCTTT. Translated, it gives CATRQGTLNTEAFF. The variable domain in full, completed from reference TRBV19 and TRBJ1-1, reads DGGITQSPKYLFRKEGQNVTLSCEQNLNHDAMYWYRQDPGQGLRLIYYSQIVNDFQKGDIAEGYSVSREKKESFPLTVTSAQKNPTAFYLCATRQGTLNTEAFFGQGTRLTVV.